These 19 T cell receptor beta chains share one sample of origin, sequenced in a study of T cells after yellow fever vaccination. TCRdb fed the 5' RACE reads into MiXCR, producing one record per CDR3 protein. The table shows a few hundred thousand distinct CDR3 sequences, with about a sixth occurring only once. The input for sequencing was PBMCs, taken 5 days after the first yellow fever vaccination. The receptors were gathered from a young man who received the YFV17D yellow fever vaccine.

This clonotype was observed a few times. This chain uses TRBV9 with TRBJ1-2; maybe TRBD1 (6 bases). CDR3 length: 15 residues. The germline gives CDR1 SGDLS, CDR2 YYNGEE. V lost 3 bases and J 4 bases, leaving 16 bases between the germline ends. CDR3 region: CASSGKDRRLYGYTF. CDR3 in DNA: TGTGCCAGCAGCGGAAAGGACAGACGCCTCTATGGCTACACCTTC.

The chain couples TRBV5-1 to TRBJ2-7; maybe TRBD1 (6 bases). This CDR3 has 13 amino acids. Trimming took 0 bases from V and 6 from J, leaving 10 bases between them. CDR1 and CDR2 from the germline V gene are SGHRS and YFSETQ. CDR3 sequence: CASSLEGVIEQYF. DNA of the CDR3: TGCGCCAGCAGCTTGGAGGGGGTAATCGAGCAGTACTTC.

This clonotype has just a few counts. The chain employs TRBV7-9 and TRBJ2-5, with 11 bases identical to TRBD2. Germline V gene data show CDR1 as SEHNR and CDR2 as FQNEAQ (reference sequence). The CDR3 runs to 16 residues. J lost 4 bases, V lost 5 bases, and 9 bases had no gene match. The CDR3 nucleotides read TGTGCCAGCAGCCCCGGGGGACTAGCGGTGCGAGAGACCCAGTACTTC. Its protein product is CASSPGGLAVRETQYF.

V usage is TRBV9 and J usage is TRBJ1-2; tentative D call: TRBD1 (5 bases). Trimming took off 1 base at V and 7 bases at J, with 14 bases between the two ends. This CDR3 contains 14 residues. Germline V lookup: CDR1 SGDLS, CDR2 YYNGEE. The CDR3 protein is CASSVSGNKGGYTF. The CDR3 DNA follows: TGTGCCAGCAGCGTATCAGGGAATAAGGGTGGCTACACCTTC.

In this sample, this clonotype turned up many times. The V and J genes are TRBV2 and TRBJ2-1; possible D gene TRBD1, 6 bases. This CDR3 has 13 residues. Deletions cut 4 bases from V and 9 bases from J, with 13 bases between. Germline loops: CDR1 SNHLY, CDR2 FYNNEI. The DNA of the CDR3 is TGTGCCAGCAGTGGCCAGGGGTTCGGTGAGCAGTTCTTC. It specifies CASSGQGFGEQFF.

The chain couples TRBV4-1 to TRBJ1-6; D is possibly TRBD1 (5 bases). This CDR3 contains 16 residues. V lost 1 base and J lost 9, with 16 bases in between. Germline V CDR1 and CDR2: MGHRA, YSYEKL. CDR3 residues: CASSQGGAIGSSPLHF. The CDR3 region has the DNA TGCGCCAGCAGCCAAGGAGGGGCTATAGGTTCTTCACCCCTCCACTTT.

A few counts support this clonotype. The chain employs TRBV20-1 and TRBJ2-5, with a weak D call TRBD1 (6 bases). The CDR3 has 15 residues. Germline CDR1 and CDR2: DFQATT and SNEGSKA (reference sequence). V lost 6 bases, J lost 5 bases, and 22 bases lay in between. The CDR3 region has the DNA TGCAGTGCAAACTCCAGACAGGTCCTGTTGGAGACCCAGTACTTC. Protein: CSANSRQVLLETQYF.

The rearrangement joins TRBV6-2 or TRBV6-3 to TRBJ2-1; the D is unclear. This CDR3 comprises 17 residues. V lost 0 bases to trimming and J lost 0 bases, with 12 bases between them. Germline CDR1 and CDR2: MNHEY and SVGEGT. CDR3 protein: CASSYSHQSSSYNEQFF. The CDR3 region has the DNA TGTGCCAGCAGTTACTCTCACCAGTCAAGCTCCTACAATGAGCAGTTCTTC.

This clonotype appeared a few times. The CDR3 region is CSVQSTDTQYF. CDR3 in DNA: TGCAGTGTTCAAAGCACAGATACGCAGTATTTT. J is TRBJ2-3 and V is TRBV20-1; D not certain. The CDR3 has 11 amino acids. Trimming removed 7 bases at V and 0 bases at J, with 5 bases between. From germline, CDR1 is DFQATT and CDR2 SNEGSKA (reference sequence).

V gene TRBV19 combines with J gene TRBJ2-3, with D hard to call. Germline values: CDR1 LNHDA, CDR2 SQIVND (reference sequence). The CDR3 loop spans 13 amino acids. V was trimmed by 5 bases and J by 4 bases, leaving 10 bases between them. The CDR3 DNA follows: TGTGCCAGTAGTCCGTCTCTTGCAGATACGCAGTATTTT. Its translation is CASSPSLADTQYF.

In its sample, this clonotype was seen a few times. Here the CDR3 reads CASSQGPDEKLFF. CDR3 bases: TGTGCCAGCAGCCAGGGACCCGATGAAAAACTGTTTTTT. The genes are TRBV7-6 and TRBJ1-4; D possibly corresponds to TRBD1 (5 bases). CDR3 length: 13 amino acids. Deletions cut 5 bases from V and 6 bases from J, with 10 bases between. Germline CDR1 SGHVS, CDR2 FNYEAQ.

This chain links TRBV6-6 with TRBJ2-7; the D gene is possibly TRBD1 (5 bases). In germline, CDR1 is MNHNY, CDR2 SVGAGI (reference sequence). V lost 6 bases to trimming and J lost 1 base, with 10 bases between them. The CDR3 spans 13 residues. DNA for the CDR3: TGTGCCAGCAGGCGACAGACATCCTACGAGCAGTACGTC. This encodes CASRRQTSYEQYV.

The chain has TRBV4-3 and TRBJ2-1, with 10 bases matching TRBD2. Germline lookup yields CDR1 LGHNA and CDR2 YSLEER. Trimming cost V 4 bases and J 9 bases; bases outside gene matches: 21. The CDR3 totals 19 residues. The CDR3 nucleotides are TGCGCCAGCAGCCGAGAACTTTTGGGGCTAAGCGGGGGGGCCGGTGAGCAGTTCTTC. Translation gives CASSRELLGLSGGAGEQFF.

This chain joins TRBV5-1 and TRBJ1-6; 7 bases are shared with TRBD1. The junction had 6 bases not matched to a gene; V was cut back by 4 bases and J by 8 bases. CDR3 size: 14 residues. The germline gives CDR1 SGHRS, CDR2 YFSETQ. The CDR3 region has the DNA TGCGCCAGCAGCCATGGACAGGCTGATTCACCCCTCCACTTT. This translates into CASSHGQADSPLHF.

The CDR3 bases are TGTGCCATCAGTGAGTCAATAGGGGACAGGGGCTACAATGAGCAGTTCTTC. Residues: CAISESIGDRGYNEQFF. The rearrangement uses TRBV10-3 and TRBJ2-1; 10 bases agree with TRBD1. CDR3 length: 17 amino acids. Germline CDR1 is ENHRY and CDR2 is SYGVKD. V was pared by 0 bases and J by 3 bases, with 5 bases of the junction left unmatched.

The DNA of the CDR3 is TGCAGTGCTAGACTAATCGATGGCTCCGGGGCCCCGAACACCGGGGAGCTGTTTTTT. This gives the protein CSARLIDGSGAPNTGELFF. The chain recombines TRBV20-1 with TRBJ2-2, with D possibly being TRBD1 or TRBD2 (5 bases each). Trimming took off 2 bases at V and 0 bases at J, with 22 bases between the two ends. Per the germline V gene, CDR1 is DFQATT and CDR2 is SNEGSKA (reference sequence). This CDR3 has 19 residues.

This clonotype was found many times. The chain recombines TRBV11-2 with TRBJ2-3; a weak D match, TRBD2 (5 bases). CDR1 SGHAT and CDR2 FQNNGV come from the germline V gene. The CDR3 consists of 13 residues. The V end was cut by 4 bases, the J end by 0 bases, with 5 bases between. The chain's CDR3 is CASSWTSTDTQYF. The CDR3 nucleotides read TGTGCCAGCAGCTGGACTAGCACAGATACGCAGTATTTT. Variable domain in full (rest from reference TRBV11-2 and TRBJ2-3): EAGVAQSPRYKIIEKRQSVAFWCNPISGHATLYWYQQILGQGPKLLIQFQNNGVVDDSQLPKDRFSAERLKGVDSTLKIQPAKLEDSAVYLCASSWTSTDTQYFGPGTRLTVL.

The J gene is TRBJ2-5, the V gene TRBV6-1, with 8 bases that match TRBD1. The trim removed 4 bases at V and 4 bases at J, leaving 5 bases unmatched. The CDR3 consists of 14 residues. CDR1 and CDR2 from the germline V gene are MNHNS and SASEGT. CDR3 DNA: TGTGCCAGCAGTGTCGGACAGGGTAGAGAGACCCAGTACTTC. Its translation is CASSVGQGRETQYF.

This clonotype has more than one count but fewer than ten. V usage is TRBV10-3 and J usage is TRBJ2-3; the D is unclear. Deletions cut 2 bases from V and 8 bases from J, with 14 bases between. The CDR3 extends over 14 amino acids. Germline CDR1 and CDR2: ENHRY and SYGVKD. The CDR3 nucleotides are TGTGCCATCAGTGAGAGTGCCCGGGCGGCTACGCAGTATTTT. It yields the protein CAISESARAATQYF.